This passage covers 21 T cell receptor beta chains from one sample sequenced in a study of blood T cell repertoires in COVID-19. Method: immunoSEQ multiplex PCR; TCRdb's copy keeps in-frame clones and lacks some. In the table there are under 300,000 clones, roughly 90% of which are singletons. The sequencing sample was made of peripheral blood. Every receptor here comes from a woman between 70 and 85 years old with COVID-19, enrolled during active disease.

The chain employs TRBV9 and TRBJ1-5; TRBD1 is a possible D gene (5 bases). Trimming removed 0 bases at V and 6 bases at J, with 13 bases between. CDR1 is SGDLS and CDR2 is YYNGEE in the germline V gene. The CDR3 extends over 15 amino acids. DNA for the CDR3: TGTGCCAGCAGCGTAGCGGGGGAAATCGGTCAGCCCCAGCATTTT. Translation gives CASSVAGEIGQPQHF.

This chain connects TRBV27 to TRBJ2-2; tentative D call: TRBD1 (6 bases). The V gene lost 6 bases and the J gene lost 4 bases, with 18 bases spanning the gap. Germline assignment: CDR1 MNHEY and CDR2 SMNVEV (reference sequence). The CDR3 covers 16 residues. In DNA form, the CDR3 reads TGTGCCAGCAGCGAAAAATCGGGACAATTCACCGGGGAGCTGTTTTTT. It is translated as CASSEKSGQFTGELFF.

The chain has TRBV5-1 and TRBJ2-7, with D perhaps TRBD2 (5 bases). Germline V gene data show CDR1 as SGHRS and CDR2 as YFSETQ. CDR3 length: 14 residues. V lost 4 bases to trimming and J lost 0 bases, with 11 bases between them. The CDR3 sequence is CASSTDYLSYEQYF. CDR3 DNA: TGCGCCAGCAGCACCGACTACCTCTCCTACGAGCAGTACTTC.

Remarks on this clone: This sample also contains other DNA sequences that code for the same CDR3. V and J are TRBV19 and TRBJ1-5, with 9 bases identical to TRBD1. Unmatched junction bases numbered 1, after V lost 6 bases and J lost 4 bases. Germline assignment: CDR1 LNHDA and CDR2 SQIVND (reference sequence). This CDR3 comprises 13 residues. CDR3 in amino acids: CASRDRGNQPQHF. The CDR3 nucleotides read TGTGCCAGTAGGGACAGGGGTAATCAGCCCCAGCATTTT.

CDR3 DNA sequence: TGTGCCTGGAGTGGGCATTCAGGTCAAGGTGAAAAACTGTTTTTT. It encodes CAWSGHSGQGEKLFF. This sequence joins TRBV30 and TRBJ1-4; D remains unclear. V lost 1 base and J lost 7, with 16 bases in between. Germline V CDR1 and CDR2: GTSNPN, SVGIG (reference sequence). This CDR3 has 15 amino acids.

DNA for the CDR3: TGTGCCATGGGACAGGTGAACACTGAAGCTTTCTTT. The encoded protein is CAMGQVNTEAFF. The V call is TRBV5-3, the J call TRBJ1-1; 8 positions agree with TRBD1. TRBV5-3 is reported as an ORF; its role is uncertain. With V trimmed by 9 bases and J by 0 bases, 1 base remained unmatched. The CDR3 is 12 amino acids.

The CDR3 loop is CASSSGRNTGELFF. The CDR3 coding sequence is TGTGCCAGCAGCAGCGGACGGAACACCGGGGAGCTGTTTTTT. V usage is TRBV13 and J usage is TRBJ2-2, with D perhaps TRBD2 (5 bases). The CDR3 has 14 residues. CDR1 and CDR2 (germline): PRHDT, FYEKMQ (reference sequence). V was pared by 5 bases and J by 1 base, with 8 bases between.

J is TRBJ1-1 and V is TRBV2; the D is unclear. Trimming stripped 7 bases from V and 10 bases from J, with 13 bases between. Per the germline V gene, CDR1 is SNHLY and CDR2 is FYNNEI. The CDR3 runs 11 residues. The CDR3 region is CASNNQVAAFF. CDR3 DNA: TGTGCCAGCAATAATCAGGTGGCAGCTTTCTTT. Full variable domain (outside the CDR3, taken from reference TRBV2 and TRBJ1-1): EPEVTQTPSHQVTQMGQEVILRCVPISNHLYFYWYRQILGQKVEFLVSFYNNEISEKSEIFDDQFSVERPDGSNFTLKIRSTKLEDSAMYFCASNNQVAAFFGQGTRLTVV.

The rearrangement uses TRBV12-5 and TRBJ2-7; 10 positions match TRBD1. Germline CDR1 is LGHNT and CDR2 is FRNRAP. The length of the CDR3 is 14 residues. Trimming took 5 bases from V and 5 from J; bases not matched to a gene: 6. CDR3 in amino acids: CASGAGQGFDEQYF. The CDR3 nucleotides are TGTGCTAGTGGTGCGGGACAGGGGTTCGACGAGCAGTACTTC.

V and J are TRBV7-2 and TRBJ2-7; TRBD2 aligns across 8 bases. The CDR3 spans 14 residues. Per the germline V gene, CDR1 is SGHTA and CDR2 is FQGNSA. V shed 10 bases and J 4 bases; nucleotides not matched to a gene: 12. The DNA for the CDR3 is TGTGCCACTACTTTGAGCGGGGGACCATACGAGCAGTACTTC. Translating gives CATTLSGGPYEQYF. The full variable domain, completed using reference TRBV7-2 and TRBJ2-7, is GAGVSQSPSNKVTEKGKDVELRCDPISGHTALYWYRQSLGQGLEFLIYFQGNSAPDKSGLPSDRFSAERTGGSVSTLTIQRTQQEDSAVYLCATTLSGGPYEQYFGPGTRLTVT.

The chain uses TRBV9 and TRBJ2-7; TRBD1 might be the D (6 bases). CDR1 and CDR2 from the germline V gene are SGDLS and YYNGEE. The CDR3 runs 16 residues. V gave up 3 bases and J gave up 0 bases, with 16 bases separating them. The CDR3 DNA follows: TGTGCCAGCAGCGCTTCCAGGGACAAACCCTCCTACGAGCAGTACTTC. Translated: CASSASRDKPSYEQYF.

The chain recombines TRBV7-3 with TRBJ1-1; D is perhaps TRBD1 (6 bases). In germline, CDR1 is SGHTA, CDR2 FQGTGA. The V gene lost 3 bases and the J gene lost 5 bases, with 16 bases spanning the gap. The CDR3 has 15 residues. In DNA form, the CDR3 reads TGTGCCAGCAGCTTGATCCGGGACAAAAGAACTGAAGCTTTCTTT. Translating gives CASSLIRDKRTEAFF.

The genes are TRBV6-1 and TRBJ1-4; TRBD1 might be the D (6 bases). The germline V and J ends were trimmed by 3 bases and 3 bases, with 11 bases remaining between them. CDR1 and CDR2 (germline): MNHNS, SASEGT. The CDR3 extends over 15 amino acids. The CDR3 sequence: CASSDVDRSNEKLFF. CDR3 bases: TGTGCCAGCAGTGATGTCGACAGGTCTAATGAAAAACTGTTTTTT.

The rearrangement links TRBV2 to TRBJ2-7, with D perhaps matching TRBD1 (5 bases). The CDR3 totals 12 residues. Germline V gives CDR1 SNHLY, CDR2 FYNNEI. Trimming removed 5 bases from V and 6 bases from J, with 11 bases in between. The CDR3 region is CASSLGPSEQYF. The CDR3 DNA sequence: TGTGCCAGCAGTTTGGGGCCATCCGAGCAGTACTTC.

The chain couples TRBV7-8 to TRBJ1-2, with TRBD1 as a possible D gene (5 bases). Per germline, CDR1 SGHVS and CDR2 FQNEAQ. V was clipped by 1 base and J by 6 bases, with 9 bases between them. The CDR3 contains 13 residues. CDR3 sequence reads: CASSLESRDGYTF. In DNA form, the CDR3 reads TGTGCCAGCAGCTTAGAAAGCAGGGATGGCTACACCTTC.

There are a few counts of this clone. The chain has TRBV10-1 and TRBJ1-5, with D maybe TRBD1 (6 bases). Germline CDR1 WNHNN, CDR2 SYGVQD (reference sequence). The ends were cut back, 4 bases at V and 3 bases at J, with 22 bases in the middle. The CDR3 runs 18 residues. CDR3 amino acids: CASSAKGDATPSNQPQHF. CDR3 nucleotide sequence: TGCGCCAGCAGTGCCAAGGGGGATGCTACCCCTTCCAATCAGCCCCAGCATTTT.

The chain carries TRBV7-3 and TRBJ1-1, with 8 bases matching TRBD1. In germline, CDR1 is SGHTA, CDR2 FQGTGA. The CDR3 has 16 residues. V was clipped by 2 bases and J by 5 bases; unmatched bases: 10. The CDR3 region has the DNA TGTGCCAGCAGCTTATCGGGCAGGGGGCTTGATACTGAAGCTTTCTTT. Translating it yields CASSLSGRGLDTEAFF.

The chain has TRBV27 and TRBJ2-5, with TRBD2 matching 11 bases. The CDR3 is made up of 15 amino acids. Germline V gives CDR1 MNHEY, CDR2 SMNVEV (reference sequence). J gave up 3 bases and V 3 bases, and 3 bases lay outside the gene matches. CDR3 sequence (DNA): TGTGCCAGCAGTTTGCTAGCGGGGGGTAAAGAGACCCAGTACTTC. Translating it yields CASSLLAGGKETQYF.

The chain couples TRBV28 to TRBJ1-1; maybe TRBD1 (6 bases). Germline values: CDR1 MDHEN, CDR2 SYDVKM. Trimming removed 8 bases at V and 4 bases at J, with 11 bases between. The CDR3 runs to 12 residues. This CDR3 reads CASGGGRTEAFF. As DNA, the CDR3 is TGTGCCAGCGGGGGGGGCCGCACTGAAGCTTTCTTT.

The chain links TRBV18 to TRBJ2-1; 7 bases are a match to TRBD2. V gave up 6 bases and J gave up 5 bases; unmatched junction bases: 4. The CDR3 is made up of 13 amino acids. Germline-derived CDR1 and CDR2 are KGHSH and LQKENI. CDR3 in DNA: TGTGCCAGCTCCTGGGGGGGGAACAATGAGCAGTTCTTC. Translated, it gives CASSWGGNNEQFF.

This clone was seen just once. The rearrangement links TRBV4-2 to TRBJ1-6, with D unclear. This CDR3 contains 13 residues. Germline V CDR1 and CDR2: LGHNA, YNFKEQ. V lost 3 bases and J lost 8, with 8 bases in between. Written as DNA, the CDR3 is TGTGCCAGCAGCCACCCCCCGGATTCACCCCTCCACTTT. It codes for CASSHPPDSPLHF.